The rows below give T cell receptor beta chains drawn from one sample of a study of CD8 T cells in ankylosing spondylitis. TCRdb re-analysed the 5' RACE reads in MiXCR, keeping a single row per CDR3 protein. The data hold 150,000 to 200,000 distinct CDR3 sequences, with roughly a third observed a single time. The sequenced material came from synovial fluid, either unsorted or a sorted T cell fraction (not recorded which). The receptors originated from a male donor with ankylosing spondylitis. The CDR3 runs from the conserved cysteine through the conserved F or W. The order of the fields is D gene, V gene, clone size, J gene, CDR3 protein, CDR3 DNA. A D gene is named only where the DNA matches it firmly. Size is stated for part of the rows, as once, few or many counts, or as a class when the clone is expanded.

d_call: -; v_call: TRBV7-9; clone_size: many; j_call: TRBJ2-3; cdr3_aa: CASSLPVEGDTQYF; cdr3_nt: TGTGCCAGCAGCTTACCCGTGGAGGGAGATACGCAGTATTTT
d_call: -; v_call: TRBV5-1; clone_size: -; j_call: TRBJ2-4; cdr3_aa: CASSLSPGFIQYF; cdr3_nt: TGCGCCAGCAGCTTGTCCCCGGGCTTCATTCAGTACTTC
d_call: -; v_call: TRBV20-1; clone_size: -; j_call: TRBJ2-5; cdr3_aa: CSARPAWLAFGETQYF; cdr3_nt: TGCAGTGCTAGACCAGCTTGGCTAGCTTTTGGAGAGACCCAGTACTTC
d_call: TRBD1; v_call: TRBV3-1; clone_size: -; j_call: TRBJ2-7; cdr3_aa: CASSHWSTTGGRSYEQYF; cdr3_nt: TGTGCCAGCAGCCATTGGTCTACTACAGGGGGTCGATCCTACGAGCAGTACTTC
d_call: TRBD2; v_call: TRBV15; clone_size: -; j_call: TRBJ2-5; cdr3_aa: CATSRAGGSSGQTQYF; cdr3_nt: TGTGCCACCAGCAGAGCAGGAGGTTCTAGCGGTCAGACCCAGTACTTC
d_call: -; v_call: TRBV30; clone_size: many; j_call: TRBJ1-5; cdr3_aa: CAWSARERQPQHF; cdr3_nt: TGTGCCTGGAGTGCGAGGGAGCGGCAGCCCCAGCATTTT
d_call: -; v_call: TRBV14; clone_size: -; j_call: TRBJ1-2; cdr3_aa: CASSQRRQAAGYGYTF; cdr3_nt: TGTGCCAGCAGCCAAAGACGACAGGCAGCGGGCTATGGCTACACCTTC
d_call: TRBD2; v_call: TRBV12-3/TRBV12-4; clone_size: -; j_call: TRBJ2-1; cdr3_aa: CASNTGTIYNEQFF; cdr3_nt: TGTGCCAGCAACACCGGGACTATCTACAATGAGCAGTTCTTC
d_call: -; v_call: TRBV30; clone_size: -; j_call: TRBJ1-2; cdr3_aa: CAWSVEGPYGYTF; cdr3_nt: TGTGCCTGGAGTGTAGAGGGCCCCTATGGCTACACCTTC
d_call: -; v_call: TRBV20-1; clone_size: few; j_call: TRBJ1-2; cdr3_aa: CSASRQSRYGYTF; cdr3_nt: TGCAGTGCTAGCCGACAGTCTCGCTATGGCTACACCTTC
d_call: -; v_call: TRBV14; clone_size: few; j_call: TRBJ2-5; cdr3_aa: CASTLGTGTQYF; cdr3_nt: TGTGCCAGCACCCTGGGAACCGGGACCCAGTACTTC
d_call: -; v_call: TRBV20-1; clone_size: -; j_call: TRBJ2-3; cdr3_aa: CSATILGLGETDTQYF; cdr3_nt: TGCAGTGCTACGATTCTGGGACTCGGTGAAACAGATACGCAGTATTTT
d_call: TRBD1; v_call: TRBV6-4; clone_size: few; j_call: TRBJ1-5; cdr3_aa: CASSGDRGCNQPQHF; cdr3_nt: TGTGCCAGCAGTGGAGACAGGGGATGCAATCAGCCCCAGCATTTT
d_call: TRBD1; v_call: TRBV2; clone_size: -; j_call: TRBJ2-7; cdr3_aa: CASTPGTGRYEQYF; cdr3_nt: TGTGCCAGCACCCCTGGGACAGGGAGGTACGAGCAGTACTTC
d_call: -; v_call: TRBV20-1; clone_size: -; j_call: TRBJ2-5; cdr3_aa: CSARDFSGETQYF; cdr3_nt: TGCAGTGCTAGGGACTTTAGTGGGGAGACCCAGTACTTC
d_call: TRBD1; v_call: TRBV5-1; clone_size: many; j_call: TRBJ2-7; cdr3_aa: CASRRDRGPYEQYF; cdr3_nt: TGCGCCAGCAGAAGAGACAGGGGACCCTACGAGCAGTACTTC
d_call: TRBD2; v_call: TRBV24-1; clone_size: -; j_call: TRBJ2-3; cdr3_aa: CATSDPSLAGADTQYF; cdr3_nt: TGTGCCACCAGTGACCCCAGCTTAGCGGGAGCAGATACGCAGTATTTT
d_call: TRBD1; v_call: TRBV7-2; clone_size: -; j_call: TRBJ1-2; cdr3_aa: CASSLATGQADYGYTF; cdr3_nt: TGTGCCAGCAGCTTAGCTACCGGACAGGCGGACTATGGCTACACCTTC
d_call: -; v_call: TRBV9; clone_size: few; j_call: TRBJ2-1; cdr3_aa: CASKSANNEQFF; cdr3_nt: TGTGCCAGCAAGTCAGCGAACAATGAGCAGTTCTTC
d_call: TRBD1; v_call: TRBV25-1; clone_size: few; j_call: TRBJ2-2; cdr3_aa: CASSLRDRDAGELFF; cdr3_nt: TGTGCCAGCAGCCTCCGGGACAGGGACGCCGGGGAGCTGTTTTTT
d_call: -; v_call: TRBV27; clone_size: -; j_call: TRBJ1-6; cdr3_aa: CASSLWGRDNSPLHF; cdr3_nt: TGTGCCAGCAGTTTATGGGGCAGGGATAATTCACCCCTCCACTTT
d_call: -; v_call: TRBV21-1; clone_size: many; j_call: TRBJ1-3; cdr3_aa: CASSKHSRFSTIYF; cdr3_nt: TGTGCCAGCAGCAAGCACAGTCGCTTCTCCACCATATATTTT
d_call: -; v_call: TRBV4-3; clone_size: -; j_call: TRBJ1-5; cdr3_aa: CASSQDAQGTKPQHF; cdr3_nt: TGCGCCAGCAGCCAAGACGCGCAGGGGACGAAGCCCCAGCATTTT
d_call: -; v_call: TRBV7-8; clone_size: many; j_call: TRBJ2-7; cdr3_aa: CASTPKGGLSGEQYF; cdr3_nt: TGTGCCAGCACCCCAAAGGGTGGGTTGTCGGGCGAGCAGTACTTC
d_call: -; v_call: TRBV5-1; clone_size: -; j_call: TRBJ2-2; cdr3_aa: CASSLGQIGELFF; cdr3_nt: TGCGCCAGCAGCTTGGGGCAGATCGGGGAGCTGTTTTTT
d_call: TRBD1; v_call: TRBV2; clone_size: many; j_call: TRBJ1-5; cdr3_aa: CASSGGQGGQPQHF; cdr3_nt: TGTGCCAGCAGTGGGGGACAGGGAGGTCAGCCCCAGCATTTT
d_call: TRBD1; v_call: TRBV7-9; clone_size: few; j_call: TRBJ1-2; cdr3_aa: CASSRARDRGRDGYTF; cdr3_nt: TGTGCCAGCAGCCGCGCCCGGGACAGGGGCCGTGATGGCTACACCTTC